The rows below give T cell receptor beta chains drawn from one sample of a study of blood T cells in healthy people across ages. In TCRdb, the 5' RACE reads were re-called with MiXCR into one record per CDR3 protein. The sample includes about 1.7 million distinct CDR3 sequences, roughly 30% seen only once; the top ten take 6.5% to 8.5%. Sequencing used blood. These receptors were collected from a woman in her thirties in good health. CDR3s include the opening cysteine and the closing phenylalanine or tryptophan. The D gene is left open where the match is weak. Clone size is given for some rows only: seen once, a few or many times, or a class if the clone is expanded.

v_gene	j_gene	abundance	d_gene	CDR3nt	CDR3aa
TRBV4-2	TRBJ2-5	.	.	TGTGCCAGCAGCCAAGGGACTACCCGCCCGAAGACCCAGTACTTC	CASSQGTTRPKTQYF
TRBV6-6	TRBJ2-1	few	.	TGTGCCAGCAGTTTTCCTCGTGGCGTGTACAATGAGCAGTTCTTC	CASSFPRGVYNEQFF
TRBV5-1	TRBJ2-5	.	TRBD2	TGCGCCAGCAGCCCGGGAGGGGGGCTGGAGACCCAGTACTTC	CASSPGGGLETQYF
TRBV20-1	TRBJ2-3	.	.	TGCAGTGCTAGTTCCGCTTCTACGCAGTATTTT	CSASSASTQYF
TRBV15	TRBJ2-6	many	.	TGTGCCACCAGCAGAGATTACCGGGGGTCTGGGGCCAACGTCCTGACTTTC	CATSRDYRGSGANVLTF
TRBV2	TRBJ2-3	.	.	TGTGCCAGCAGTGAACTGACGGGCGGCACAGATACGCAGTATTTT	CASSELTGGTDTQYF
TRBV20-1	TRBJ2-2	.	TRBD1	TGCAGTGCCGACAAGGGGGCGCAAAACACCGGGGAGCTGTTTTTT	CSADKGAQNTGELFF
TRBV7-2	TRBJ2-2	.	.	TGTGCCAGCAGCTTACGGACCCCGGGCGGGGAGCTGTTTTTT	CASSLRTPGGELFF
TRBV7-3	TRBJ2-5	.	.	TGTGCCAGCAGCTTAATCCCAACGGGAGTTGGAGAGACCCAGTACTTC	CASSLIPTGVGETQYF
TRBV7-2	TRBJ1-2	few	TRBD1	TGTGCCAGCAGCTCGGGACAGGCCTGGGACTATGGCTACACCTTC	CASSSGQAWDYGYTF
TRBV10-1	TRBJ2-3	many	TRBD2	TGCGCCAGCAGTGAGTCTCTAGCGGGGGGAGTTACGCAGTATTTT	CASSESLAGGVTQYF
TRBV29-1	TRBJ1-5	.	.	TGCAGCGCCCAAACGGGTACGGGGAGCAATCAGCCCCAGCATTTT	CSAQTGTGSNQPQHF
TRBV11-2	TRBJ2-1	many	TRBD2	TGTGCCAGCAGCCAACCGGGGGGGTCGCGCTCCTACAATGAGCAGTTCTTC	CASSQPGGSRSYNEQFF
TRBV27	TRBJ2-1	.	.	TGTGCCAGCACTCTTTACACAGGGATTTCCTACAATGAGCAGTTCTTC	CASTLYTGISYNEQFF
TRBV7-3	TRBJ2-1	.	.	TGTGCCAGCAGCCCAAGGGGTGTAACAGGGCAGAATGAGCAGTTTTTC	CASSPRGVTGQNEQFF
TRBV7-6	TRBJ1-4	.	TRBD1	TGTGCCAGCAGCTTCGGACAGGGGATAGGAAAACTGTTTTTT	CASSFGQGIGKLFF
TRBV12-3/TRBV12-4	TRBJ2-7	few	TRBD1	TGTGCCAGCACCGGACAGGGGGGCTACGAGCAGTACTTC	CASTGQGGYEQYF
TRBV14	TRBJ2-3	few	.	TGTGCCAGCAGCCAAGATGGGTGGGGACATACGCAGTATTTT	CASSQDGWGHTQYF
TRBV2	TRBJ2-3	few	.	TGTGCCAGCAGTGAGTCGGGCCGGGGACGCACAGATACGCAGTATTTT	CASSESGRGRTDTQYF
TRBV5-1	TRBJ1-1	.	.	TGCGCCAGCAGCTTGTCTGCGGGGTTAACTGAAGCTTTCTTT	CASSLSAGLTEAFF
TRBV12-3/TRBV12-4	TRBJ2-2	.	.	TGTGCCAGCAGCCGCAGCGCGGGAACCGGGGAGCTGTTTTTT	CASSRSAGTGELFF
TRBV20-1	TRBJ2-5	.	.	TGCAGTGCTAGAGCATATTCCCGGGACACCGAAGAGACCCAGTACTTC	CSARAYSRDTEETQYF
TRBV2	TRBJ2-3	.	.	TGTGCCAGCAGTGAAGCGCTTCTGAGCGGGCCTAGCACAGATACGCAGTATTTT	CASSEALLSGPSTDTQYF
TRBV4-3	TRBJ2-6	.	.	TGCGCCAGCAGCCGGAGTTTTGGCTCTGGGGCCAACGTCCTGACTTTC	CASSRSFGSGANVLTF
TRBV7-3	TRBJ2-3	many	.	TGTGCCAGCAGCTTACTTTCCGCAGATACGCAGTATTTT	CASSLLSADTQYF
TRBV20-1	TRBJ1-2	.	.	TGCAGTGCTCCGAGACAAACGACGCCCTGGGGCTATGGCTACACCTTC	CSAPRQTTPWGYGYTF
TRBV20-1	TRBJ2-7	.	.	TGCAGTGCGAGACGGTCAGAGTACAATGAGCAGTACTTC	CSARRSEYNEQYF